This is a list of T cell receptor beta chains from one sample in a study of a mutant IDH1 vaccine in newly diagnosed glioma. Libraries were prepared by immunoSEQ multiplex PCR; TCRdb keeps only in-frame clonotypes and omits some of them. Of 65,000 to 70,000 clones listed, around 86% are singletons. The sequencing used PBMCs, collected from a glioma patient treated with radiotherapy, temozolomide or both. These receptors were taken from a man aged 25-40 years with glioma. The CDR3 runs from the conserved cysteine through the conserved F or W. The D gene is left open where the match is weak. The size field is filled for only some rows; it gives once, few, many or a size class.

D gene	V gene	J gene	clone size	CDR3 DNA	CDR3 protein
-	TRBV5-1	TRBJ2-5	-	TGCGCCAGCAGCTTGTGGGGAATTGGGCAAGAGACCCAGTACTTC	CASSLWGIGQETQYF
-	TRBV21-1	TRBJ1-5	-	TGTGCCAGCAGCAATGGAGGGAAGAACCAGCCCCAGCATTTT	CASSNGGKNQPQHF
-	TRBV2	TRBJ1-4	-	TGTGCCAGCAGTGAAGCGCTTCGGGGAATTTATGAAAAACTGTTTTTT	CASSEALRGIYEKLFF
-	TRBV6-5	TRBJ2-7	-	TGTGCCAGCAGTGCGGGACCTACCTACGAGCAGTACTTC	CASSAGPTYEQYF
TRBD1	TRBV5-6	TRBJ1-1	few	TGTGCCAGCAGCCAAGGACAGGGCGCGCCTGAAGCTTTCTTT	CASSQGQGAPEAFF
-	TRBV5-1	TRBJ2-5	-	TGCGCCAGCAGCTTGAGGAGGGAAGAGGCCCAGTACTTC	CASSLRREEAQYF
TRBD1	TRBV7-8	TRBJ1-1	-	TGTGCCAGCAGCTTTGAACAGGGGTGGAATACTGAAGCTTTCTTT	CASSFEQGWNTEAFF
TRBD1	TRBV6-1	TRBJ2-6	-	TGTGCCAGCATCCTACAGGGGTCTGGGGCCAACGTCCTGACTTTC	CASILQGSGANVLTF
TRBD2	TRBV19	TRBJ2-2	-	TGTGCCAGTAGTAGACCAAGCGGGGTGAACACCGGGGAGCTGTTTTTT	CASSRPSGVNTGELFF
TRBD1	TRBV15	TRBJ2-4	-	TGTGCCACCAGAGGCAGACCGGGGACAGGGGGACTCGGGGCCAAAAACATTCAGTACTTC	CATRGRPGTGGLGAKNIQYF
-	TRBV7-2	TRBJ1-1	-	TGTGCCAGCAGCTTTGGGAACACTGAAGCTTTCTTT	CASSFGNTEAFF
-	TRBV4-1	TRBJ2-1	-	TGCGCCAGCAGCCAAGAAAATGAGCAGTTCTTC	CASSQENEQFF
-	TRBV6-6	TRBJ1-2	-	TGTGCCAGCAGAGACAGCGGAGGCTATGGCTACACCTTC	CASRDSGGYGYTF
TRBD1	TRBV6-1	TRBJ1-6	-	TGTGCCAGCAGTGAAATTCTGACAGGGCGGAATTCACCCCTCCACTTT	CASSEILTGRNSPLHF
TRBD1	TRBV2	TRBJ2-7	-	TGTGCCAGCAGCTACACCGACAGGGCCTACGAGCAGTACTTC	CASSYTDRAYEQYF
-	TRBV7-2	TRBJ1-3	-	TGTGCCAGCAGCCCCCATCGTTTCCTCTCCGGAAACACCATATATTTT	CASSPHRFLSGNTIYF
-	TRBV7-9	TRBJ1-2	-	TGTGCCAGCAGCCGGGGGGTTAACTATGGCTACACCTTC	CASSRGVNYGYTF
TRBD2	TRBV29-1	TRBJ2-1	-	TGCAGCGCCCGGGGACTAGCGGGAAGAAGCTCCTACAATGAGCAGTTCTTC	CSARGLAGRSSYNEQFF
-	TRBV5-3	TRBJ2-3	-	TGTGCCAGAAGCTTTGTTTGTCGGGTCACAGATACGCAGTATTTT	CARSFVCRVTDTQYF
TRBD1	TRBV2	TRBJ1-5	once	TGTGCCAGCAGCTGGGACAGGGGTAATCAGCCCCAGCATTTT	CASSWDRGNQPQHF
-	TRBV11-2	TRBJ1-1	few	TGTGCCAGCAGCTTGGACGGAATGAACACTGAAGCTTTCTTT	CASSLDGMNTEAFF
-	TRBV6-5	TRBJ2-7	-	TGTGCCAGCAGTTACTCGTTGACGGGGTCCTACGAGCAGTACTTC	CASSYSLTGSYEQYF
-	TRBV11-2	TRBJ1-3	-	TGTGCCAGCAGCTTAGGTCAGGGAAGAGGTGGTCACACCATATATTTT	CASSLGQGRGGHTIYF
TRBD1	TRBV28	TRBJ2-7	once	TGTGCCAGCAGTCAGGGTCGGATGTCCGGGACAGACGAGCAGTACTTC	CASSQGRMSGTDEQYF
-	TRBV7-9	TRBJ1-1	-	TGTGCCAGCAGCTCGGACCCCGTTGGCACTGAAGCTTTCTTT	CASSSDPVGTEAFF